This TCR beta chain is from a study of response to subunit inactivated influenza vaccine (dated by TCRdb to the late 2010s). General notes on the study: The study used deep quantitative T cell receptor repertoire profiling to track responses to a trivalent subunit inactivated influenza vaccine.

This clonotype was observed at least ten times. It lacks a known antigen. Per-base quality was not reported, and no clone a single base away is much larger than it. The research as a whole found: It was suggested by the authors that each seasonal influenza vaccination may recruit only a limited number of new T cells.

Library creation used RT-PCR. Sequencer: Illumina HiSeq 2500. TCRdb reanalyzed the raw reads on its own, using fastp at Q25 for trimming and MiXCR for clone calling, and kept in-frame beta chains. One record per CDR3 amino acid sequence lists the most common genes and DNA. The sample table lists 200,000 to 300,000 distinct CDR3 sequences, 9% to 15% of them with a count of one. 7.8% of the sample is taken by the ten largest. Deletion took 2 bases off V and 1 base off J, with a span of 13 bases between the germline ends. From the cysteine up to the phenylalanine, the CDR3 has a length of 15 residues. Of all the DNA, just the CDR3 is kept, 45 bases in frame from base 1. From the germline V gene (reference sequence), CDR1 is SGHKS and CDR2 is YYEKEE.

This specimen was non-naive T cells sorted from PBMCs, taken 14 days before vaccination. This sample's cell subset or site label indicates: memory T cell fraction. The chain was built from TRBV5-5 and TRBJ2-7, with the D call tentatively TRBD1 or TRBD2, each fitting 5 bases. The sequence was collected from a man in his fifties or sixties who received an inactivated influenza vaccine. Donor details come from another sample of the same person, matched by shared clones. The DNA sequence is TGTGCCAGCAGCTTCGGGACGGCGAGGTCCTACGAGCAGTACTTC. It translates as CASSFGTARSYEQYF.